This T cell receptor beta chain was sequenced during a study of blood T cells in healthy people across ages. General study results and limits: Older age went with lower TCR beta diversity per million T cells, in a roughly linear way. Lack of knowledge of donor CMV status possibly confounded expanded clonotype changes.

The second PCR ran 7 to 11 cycles with a sample-barcoded 5' primer and J-beta primers. The template-switch adaptor was a 5' adaptor with 12 random nucleotides. It tagged each cDNA molecule. TCRdb re-called the 5' RACE reads with MiXCR, one entry per CDR3 protein. Among about 830,000 distinct CDR3 sequences listed, 62% were seen once. V dropped 4 bases and J dropped 7; count of bases not matched to a gene: 5. This CDR3 is 14 amino acids long. The V gene's germline CDR1 is SGHRS and CDR2 YFSETQ. This clonotype showed up just a few times. Antigen unknown. The clonotype comes from a young man in good health. Sequenced material: blood. The rearrangement links TRBV5-1 to TRBJ1-6, with 7 bases fitting TRBD1. CDR3 DNA sequence: TGCGCCAGCAGCGGGGACAGCCGAAATTCACCCCTCCACTTT. Its protein product is CASSGDSRNSPLHF.